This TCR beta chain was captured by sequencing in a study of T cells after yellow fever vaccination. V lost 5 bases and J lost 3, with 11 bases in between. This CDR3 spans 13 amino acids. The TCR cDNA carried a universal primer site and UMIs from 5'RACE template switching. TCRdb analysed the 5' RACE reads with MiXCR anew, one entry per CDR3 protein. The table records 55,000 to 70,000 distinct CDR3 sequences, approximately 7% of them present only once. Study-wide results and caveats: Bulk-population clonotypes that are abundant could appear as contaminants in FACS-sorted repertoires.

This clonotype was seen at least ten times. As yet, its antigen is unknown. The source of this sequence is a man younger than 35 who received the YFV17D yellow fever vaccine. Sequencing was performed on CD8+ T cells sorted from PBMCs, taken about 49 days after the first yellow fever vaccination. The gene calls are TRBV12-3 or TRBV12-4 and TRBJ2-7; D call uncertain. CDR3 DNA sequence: TGTGCCAGCAGTGAGGACGGAAACTACGAGCAGTACTTC. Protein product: CASSEDGNYEQYF.